Listed here are 23 T cell receptor beta chains from one sample, sequenced in a study of blood T cell repertoires in COVID-19. Measured with immunoSEQ multiplex PCR; TCRdb has only the in-frame clones, and not every one. The sample comprises around 250,000 clones, about nine tenths of which are singletons, and 2.2% rests with the top ten. Sequenced material: peripheral blood. Receptors originate from a man younger than 45 who had recovered from COVID-19.

The chain joins TRBV29-1 to TRBJ1-1; D possibly corresponds to TRBD1 (5 bases). The CDR3 covers 13 residues. V lost 7 bases to trimming and J lost 2 bases, with 14 bases between them. In germline, CDR1 is SQVTM, CDR2 ANQGSEA. CDR3: CSAERGINTEAFF. The CDR3 region has the DNA TGCAGCGCCGAGCGGGGGATCAACACTGAAGCTTTCTTT.

The chain combines TRBV24-1 with TRBJ1-2; D unclear. The CDR3 is 14 residues long. The V gene's germline CDR1 is KGHDR and CDR2 SFDVKD. Trimming left V 4 bases short and J 2 bases short, with 10 bases between. CDR3 sequence reads: CATSDPHQNYGYTF. DNA of the CDR3: TGTGCCACCAGTGACCCACACCAGAACTATGGCTACACCTTC.

In regard to this clone: One end of the junction is discordant with germline, which a read error may explain. This chain uses TRBV3-1 (or the pseudogene TRBV3-2) with TRBJ2-1, with TRBD1 as a possible D gene (6 bases). The CDR3 has 15 residues. The germline CDR1 and CDR2 sequences are LGHDT and YNNKEL (reference sequence). The CDR3 reads CASSLGGGSYHEQFF. CDR3 DNA sequence: TGTGCCAGCAGCCTTGGGGGCGGTAGCTACCATGAGCAGTTCTTC.

The V gene is TRBV4-1, the J gene TRBJ2-1, with TRBD2 identical over 11 bases. CDR3 length equals 17 residues. V dropped 0 bases and J dropped 9; count of bases not matched to a gene: 10. Germline V CDR1 and CDR2: MGHRA, YSYEKL. DNA of the CDR3: TGCGCCAGCAGCCAAGATCAAACTAGCGGGGGTTTGAGTGAGCAGTTCTTC. Translated: CASSQDQTSGGLSEQFF.

The V and J genes are TRBV21-1 and TRBJ1-1; TRBD1 is taken as the D call from the table, unchecked against the DNA. TRBV21-1 is termed a pseudogene. This CDR3 is built from 17 residues. The CDR3 loop is CASSKERRRLGRTEAFF. CDR3 sequence (DNA): TGTGCCAGCAGCAAAGAAAGGCGGCGGCTGGGGCGGACTGAAGCTTTCTTT.

V gene TRBV19 combines with J gene TRBJ2-7; 12 nucleotides agree with TRBD1. The CDR3 is made up of 17 amino acids. CDR1 LNHDA and CDR2 SQIVND come from the germline V gene (reference sequence). With V trimmed by 3 bases and J by 2 bases, 8 bases remained unmatched. CDR3 sequence reads: CASSIRDRGREAYEQYF. As DNA, the CDR3 is TGTGCCAGTAGTATCCGGGACAGGGGGCGCGAGGCCTACGAGCAGTACTTC.

The genes are TRBV9 and TRBJ2-5, with 11 positions matching TRBD2. The trim removed 0 bases at V and 2 bases at J, leaving 6 bases unmatched. The CDR3 is 17 amino acids. Germline V lookup: CDR1 SGDLS, CDR2 YYNGEE. This CDR3 reads CASSVAVGLAVQETQYF. The CDR3 DNA follows: TGTGCCAGCAGCGTAGCTGTGGGACTAGCGGTACAAGAGACCCAGTACTTC.

The chain employs TRBV3-1 (or the pseudogene TRBV3-2) and TRBJ2-7, with 7 bases that match TRBD1. The CDR3 consists of 17 residues. Germline V gene data show CDR1 as LGHDT and CDR2 as YNNKEL (reference sequence). Unmatched junction bases numbered 17, after V lost 4 bases and J lost 5 bases. The CDR3: CASSRLGSLGTANEQYF. CDR3 DNA sequence: TGTGCCAGCAGCCGACTCGGATCTTTGGGGACAGCAAACGAGCAGTACTTC.

This chain links TRBV29-1 with TRBJ2-5; D may be TRBD2 (6 bases). This CDR3 contains 13 residues. Germline V CDR1 and CDR2: SQVTM, ANQGSEA. V was trimmed by 2 bases and J by 2 bases, leaving 9 bases between them. This CDR3 reads CSVERRGQETQYF. The CDR3, as DNA: TGCAGCGTTGAACGACGGGGGCAAGAGACCCAGTACTTC.

This clone showed up just a few times. The chain joins TRBV5-4 to TRBJ1-4; TRBD1 matches 7 bases. Trimming cost V 1 base and J 5 bases; bases outside gene matches: 5. Germline V gene lookup returns CDR1 SGHNT and CDR2 YYREEE (reference sequence). The CDR3 consists of 15 residues. Here the CDR3 reads CASSLYGTANEKLFF. The CDR3 coding sequence is TGTGCCAGCAGCTTGTATGGGACAGCCAATGAAAAACTGTTTTTT.

V gene TRBV19 combines with J gene TRBJ1-4, with 7 bases aligning to TRBD1. The germline CDR1 and CDR2 sequences are LNHDA and SQIVND (reference sequence). There are 16 residues in the CDR3. V gave up 5 bases and J gave up 7 bases; unmatched junction bases: 13. CDR3 nucleotides: TGTGCCAGTAGTCCTGGGACAGCCCCTCGTGGTGAAAAACTGTTTTTT. Translation: CASSPGTAPRGEKLFF.

The V call is TRBV7-7, the J call TRBJ2-2; TRBD1 agrees at 10 bases. V dropped 0 bases and J dropped 4; count of bases not matched to a gene: 8. Germline loops: CDR1 SSHAT, CDR2 FNYEAQ (reference sequence). This CDR3 region has 18 residues. The CDR3 DNA reads as TGTGCCAGCAGCTTAGCCCCATCGGGGACAGGGGCCACCGGGGAGCTGTTTTTT. Translated: CASSLAPSGTGATGELFF.

This clone has only one observation. This chain links TRBV2 with TRBJ1-4; 9 nucleotides align to TRBD1. CDR1 and CDR2 (germline): SNHLY, FYNNEI. The CDR3 totals 14 residues. V was pared by 5 bases and J by 9 bases, with 7 bases of the junction left unmatched. This CDR3 is CASSPDRGGKKLFF. CDR3 coding DNA: TGTGCCAGCAGTCCGGACAGGGGAGGGAAAAAACTGTTTTTT.

The rearrangement joins TRBV2 to TRBJ2-7, with 8 nucleotides matching TRBD1. The V and J ends lost 10 bases and 1 base, in that order; junction bases with no gene match: 6. CDR1 SNHLY and CDR2 FYNNEI come from the germline V gene. This CDR3 comprises 13 residues. The CDR3 region is CATARGLSYEQYF. CDR3 sequence (DNA): TGTGCCACCGCCAGGGGGCTTTCCTACGAGCAGTACTTC.

This clone was seen more than once but under ten times. The DNA of the CDR3 is TGTGCCATCAGTCCCTCAGCGGGACAGGGGATCTACGAGCAGTACTTC. This gives the protein CAISPSAGQGIYEQYF. This chain joins TRBV10-3 and TRBJ2-7; 10 bases line up with TRBD1. V shed 5 bases, J shed 3 bases, and the junction held 10 bases outside the gene matches. The CDR3 extends over 16 amino acids. The germline V gene encodes CDR1 ENHRY and CDR2 SYGVKD.

The rearrangement links TRBV7-2 to TRBJ2-7, with D perhaps matching TRBD2 (6 bases). The V gene's germline CDR1 is SGHTA and CDR2 FQGNSA. There are 17 residues in the CDR3. V was trimmed by 1 base and J by 7 bases, leaving 23 bases between them. The CDR3 DNA follows: TGTGCCAGCAGCTTAGTTTCTGGGGCGGGGAACTTCCTAGAGCAGTACTTC. As protein: CASSLVSGAGNFLEQYF.

The chain is built from TRBV6-5 and TRBJ1-6; 9 nucleotides line up with TRBD1. Germline V CDR1 and CDR2: MNHEY, SVGAGI. The length of the CDR3 is 14 residues. With 9 bases clipped from V and 5 bases from J, the junction kept 5 bases outside the gene matches. The CDR3 loop is CASIRDRDNSPLHF. CDR3 DNA: TGTGCCAGTATACGGGACAGGGATAATTCACCCCTCCACTTT.

The V gene is TRBV18, the J gene TRBJ2-7; 7 nucleotides agree with TRBD2. CDR1 and CDR2 (germline): KGHSH, LQKENI. CDR3 length: 16 amino acids. Losses at the gene ends were 3 bases for V and 0 bases for J; bases not matched to a gene: 8. CDR3 loop: CASSPLTGGGSYEQYF. The DNA of the CDR3 is TGTGCCAGCTCACCCCTCACGGGGGGAGGCTCCTACGAGCAGTACTTC.

This rearrangement joins TRBV19 to TRBJ2-1, with D maybe TRBD2 (6 bases). This CDR3 has 13 amino acids. CDR1 LNHDA and CDR2 SQIVND come from the germline V gene (reference sequence). Trimming pared 0 bases from V and 8 bases from J, leaving 8 bases between. The CDR3 loop reads CASSIDRRDEQFF. The CDR3 DNA sequence: TGTGCCAGTAGTATAGATCGGAGGGATGAGCAGTTCTTC.

The V call is TRBV27, the J call TRBJ2-1; a possible D gene is TRBD1 (6 bases). This CDR3 is built from 13 residues. CDR1 and CDR2 from the germline V gene are MNHEY and SMNVEV (reference sequence). V was clipped by 7 bases and J by 8 bases, with 15 bases between them. The CDR3 here is CASNPWGRDEQFF. CDR3 in DNA: TGTGCCAGCAACCCCTGGGGGCGCGATGAGCAGTTCTTC.

The rearrangement links TRBV18 to TRBJ1-2; D uncertain. The CDR3 has 15 amino acids. CDR1 KGHSH and CDR2 LQKENI come from the germline V gene. V was cut by 2 bases and J by 0 bases, with 10 bases left in between. DNA of the CDR3: TGTGCCAGCTCACCAGCCGGGGTGACTAACTATGGCTACACCTTC. This codes for CASSPAGVTNYGYTF.

In DNA form, the CDR3 reads TGCAGTGCTGCACCGGGACTTCGGTACTTC. Encoded protein: CSAAPGLRYF. The chain recombines TRBV20-1 with TRBJ2-7; D is possibly TRBD2 (6 bases). The CDR3 is 10 amino acids. Trimming took off 5 bases at V and 12 bases at J, with 14 bases between the two ends. CDR1 and CDR2 from the germline V gene are DFQATT and SNEGSKA (reference sequence).

CDR3 loop: CASSVQGNTEAFF. As DNA, the CDR3 is TGTGCCAGCAGCGTCCAGGGAAACACTGAAGCTTTCTTT. V is TRBV9 and J is TRBJ1-1; tentatively, D is TRBD1 (5 bases). Trimming removed 2 bases from V and 2 bases from J, with 7 bases in between. This CDR3 has 13 residues. Germline loops: CDR1 SGDLS, CDR2 YYNGEE.